This TCR beta chain was found in a study of blood T cell repertoires in COVID-19. Participant-given clinical history determined each cohort assignment. What the recovered Cohort 3 donors had was two negative PCRs, clearance, or symptom resolution. In the authors' workflow: Reference gene primer amplification yielded estimated nucleated cell counts. Clones were sequenced by immunoSEQ multiplex PCR, and TCRdb holds only the in-frame ones, with some missing. V, J and clone size were drawn from that table, and D and trimming were deduced from the DNA. The data hold 100,000 to 150,000 clones, with around nine tenths observed a single time. The CDR3 loop spans 14 amino acids. CDR1 GTSNPN and CDR2 SVGIG come from the germline V gene (reference sequence). V was trimmed by 2 bases and J by 0 bases, leaving 8 bases between them.

The J gene is TRBJ1-5, the V gene TRBV30, with D maybe TRBD1 (5 bases). This clonotype was sampled from a woman between 45 and 65 years old who had recovered from COVID-19. The sequencing sample was made of PBMCs or T cells enriched from blood (not recorded which). CDR3 loop: CAWSFGGSNQPQHF. As DNA, the CDR3 is TGTGCCTGGAGTTTCGGGGGTAGCAATCAGCCCCAGCATTTT.